What follows describes a single TCR beta chain. The repertoire was sequenced with immunoSEQ multiplex PCR; TCRdb's copy has only in-frame clones and lacks some. Found here are 2 million to 2.5 million clones, 92% of them singletons; the top ten hold around 0.35%. V lost 5 bases and J lost 4, with 9 bases in between. Germline lookup yields CDR1 SGHRS and CDR2 YFSETQ. The CDR3 is 12 residues long. These data are taken from a study of shared clonotypes between healthy human individuals. The sample was naive CD4+ T cells from PBMCs. Regarding subset: CD45RA+ positively selected. This TCR was recovered from a man aged 18 to 35 in good health. Some clones in this sample may be carry-over from other donors' samples. The V and J genes are TRBV5-1 and TRBJ2-5; D possibly corresponds to TRBD1 (6 bases). The CDR3 reads CASRDSRETQYF. As DNA, the CDR3 is TGCGCCAGCAGGGACAGTAGAGAGACCCAGTACTTC.